The clone carrying this TCR beta chain was observed a few times. Antigen: not known. The data are from a study of radiation and T cells in renal cell carcinoma. The time point here: blood 4 weeks post-SBRT, at nephrectomy. Treatment meaning: 15 Gy SBRT to primary tumor, nephrectomy 4 weeks later. Nephrectomy followed 15 Gy stereotactic body radiation by 4 weeks. Sequencing was performed with immunoSEQ multiplex PCR; in TCRdb, only in-frame clones are kept and a portion is missing. The sample lists fewer than 200,000 clones; about 87% were seen once. Study results and caveats: Baseline intratumoral clonotype presence is unknown without pretreatment biopsies. In blood, top tumor clones expanded by 2 weeks, shrinking by 4.

The CDR3 spans 11 residues. Germline V gene lookup returns CDR1 SNHLY and CDR2 FYNNEI. With 4 bases removed from V and 5 bases from J, the gap between germline ends came to 5 bases. The sequences come from blood, collected from a patient whose treatment included radiotherapy and nephrectomy. The V call is TRBV2, the J call TRBJ2-5; no clear D. The sequence came from a woman between 50 and 59 years old with renal cell carcinoma. The CDR3 DNA sequence: TGTGCCAGCAGTGTAGGTGAGACCCAGTACTTC. It codes for CASSVGETQYF.